The next 29 T cell receptor beta chains were all read from a single sample in a study of molecular identifiers for immune sequencing clone quantification. A single record per CDR3 protein comes from TCRdb applying MiXCR to the PCR reads. This sample carries about half a million distinct CDR3 sequences, around 23% of them seen once, and the ten largest clones take around 0.8%. The sample consisted of naive CD8+ T cells from blood, with Jurkat cell RNA spiked in. The subset is: FACS-sorted CD8+CD4-CCR7+CD45RA+ naive T cells. The receptors shown here come from a human donor in good health. Some libraries in this study had Jurkat cell RNA spiked in.

The chain combines TRBV4-3 with TRBJ1-2, with D possibly matching TRBD1 (6 bases). The CDR3 has 14 residues. Trimming took 5 bases from V and 2 from J, leaving 12 bases between them. Germline CDR1 is LGHNA and CDR2 is YSLEER. Here the CDR3 DNA reads TGCGCCAGCAGCGACGGGGGCCGAAACTATGGCTACACCTTC. Translating it yields CASSDGGRNYGYTF.

There are many counts of this clonotype. The chain joins TRBV4-1 to TRBJ2-3; D possibly corresponds to TRBD2 (5 bases). Deletions cut 0 bases from V and 5 bases from J, with 18 bases between. CDR1 is MGHRA, CDR2 YSYEKL, per germline. The CDR3 length is 17 residues. The CDR3 is CASSQDPSPTSGDTQYF. In DNA, the CDR3 is TGCGCCAGCAGCCAAGATCCTAGCCCCACATCGGGAGATACGCAGTATTTT.

This clonotype came up a few times. V gene TRBV24-1 combines with J gene TRBJ1-2, with 7 bases aligning to TRBD1. The CDR3 is 13 residues long. After removal of 3 bases from V and 4 bases from J, the junction contained 1 base not matched to a gene. CDR1 KGHDR and CDR2 SFDVKD come from the germline V gene. The CDR3 nucleotides are TGTGCCACCAGTGATCGGGACAGCTATGGCTACACCTTC. It specifies CATSDRDSYGYTF.

There are many counts of this clonotype. This chain uses TRBV2 with TRBJ2-7; a possible D gene is TRBD1 (5 bases). V was clipped by 6 bases and J by 2 bases, with 11 bases between them. The CDR3 has 13 residues. Germline CDR1 reads SNHLY; CDR2 reads FYNNEI. CDR3 sequence (DNA): TGTGCCAGCAGCCCAGGGTCCCCCTACGAGCAGTACTTC. It is translated as CASSPGSPYEQYF. Based on the CDR3 plus reference TRBV2 and TRBJ2-7, the full variable domain is EPEVTQTPSHQVTQMGQEVILRCVPISNHLYFYWYRQILGQKVEFLVSFYNNEISEKSEIFDDQFSVERPDGSNFTLKIRSTKLEDSAMYFCASSPGSPYEQYFGPGTRLTVT.

The chain carries TRBV5-1 and TRBJ1-1, with 7 nucleotides matching TRBD1. Per the germline V gene, CDR1 is SGHRS and CDR2 is YFSETQ. CDR3 size: 15 residues. V lost 3 bases and J lost 1; bases outside the gene matches: 6. Here the CDR3 DNA reads TGCGCCAGCAGCTGGATACAGGGGCAGAACACTGAAGCTTTCTTT. Translation: CASSWIQGQNTEAFF.

The sample holds a few counts of this clonotype. The chain employs TRBV6-6 and TRBJ1-2; maybe TRBD1 (5 bases). This CDR3 has 18 amino acids. Trimming removed 2 bases from V and 3 bases from J, with 22 bases in between. The germline V gene has CDR1 MNHNY and CDR2 SVGAGI (reference sequence). The DNA of the CDR3 is TGTGCCAGCAGTTACGGGGAGGTTGGCCTTCTGGGGGACTATGGCTACACCTTC. Translation gives CASSYGEVGLLGDYGYTF.

This clonotype was picked up one time. One junction end does not reproduce the germline sequence, and a read error may be involved. The chain links TRBV28 to TRBJ2-7; D call uncertain. Germline V lookup: CDR1 MDHEN, CDR2 SYDVKM. The CDR3 consists of 15 residues. The DNA of the CDR3 is TGTGCCAGCAGTTTAGGTAGGGTAGAATTCTACGAGCGGTACTTC. This gives the protein CASSLGRVEFYERYF.

V and J are TRBV5-4 and TRBJ2-1; 15 nucleotides match TRBD2. Losses at the gene ends were 3 bases for V and 7 bases for J; bases not matched to a gene: 2. CDR3 length: 15 residues. Looked up from germline, CDR1 is SGHNT and CDR2 is YYREEE (reference sequence). The CDR3 DNA follows: TGTGCCAGCAGCTGGGGGACTAGCGGGGGGAATGAGCAGTTCTTC. Its translation is CASSWGTSGGNEQFF.

This clonotype was seen a few times. The chain joins TRBV4-3 to TRBJ2-1; 13 positions agree with TRBD2. Trimming at V came to 1 base and at J to 4 bases, leaving 7 bases not matched to a gene. Germline assignment: CDR1 LGHNA and CDR2 YSLEER. The CDR3 spans 18 residues. CDR3 sequence: CASSQGTGTSGTYNEQFF. The DNA of the CDR3 is TGCGCCAGCAGCCAAGGTACCGGGACTAGCGGGACTTACAATGAGCAGTTCTTC.

Concerning this clonotype: One junction end disagrees with the germline gene, perhaps due to a read error. J is TRBJ2-5 and V is TRBV30; no clear D gene. The germline gives CDR1 GTSNPN, CDR2 SVGIG (reference sequence). The CDR3 runs 12 residues. The CDR3 region is CAWSQDQETQNF. DNA for the CDR3: TGTGCCTGGAGTCAAGACCAAGAGACCCAGAACTTC.

The chain has TRBV3-1 and TRBJ2-5, with D unclear. The length of the CDR3 is 14 residues. CDR1 is LGHDT and CDR2 is YNNKEL in the germline V gene (reference sequence). Trimming removed 1 base at V and 5 bases at J, with 11 bases between. Here the CDR3 reads CASSQGLERETQYF. DNA for the CDR3: TGTGCCAGCAGCCAAGGACTGGAGAGGGAGACCCAGTACTTC.

This clonotype has a count of ten or more. The gene calls are TRBV18 and TRBJ2-7; a weak D match, TRBD1 (6 bases). The CDR3 covers 13 residues. Germline CDR1 KGHSH, CDR2 LQKENI. V shed 6 bases and J shed 2 bases, with 11 bases lying between them. As DNA, the CDR3 is TGTGCCAGCTCGCCCGACAGGACCTACGAGCAGTACTTC. Residues: CASSPDRTYEQYF.

The chain carries TRBV14 and TRBJ2-3; 9 bases match TRBD2. Unmatched junction bases numbered 3, after V lost 3 bases and J lost 2 bases. This CDR3 comprises 15 residues. CDR1 is SGHDN and CDR2 is FVKESK in the germline V gene. The CDR3 DNA reads TGTGCCAGCAGCCACCTAGCGGGAATCACAGATACGCAGTATTTT. Translating gives CASSHLAGITDTQYF. The full variable domain, rest sourced from reference TRBV14 and TRBJ2-3, is EAGVTQFPSHSVIEKGQTVTLRCDPISGHDNLYWYRRVMGKEIKFLLHFVKESKQDESGMPNNRFLAERTGGTYSTLKVQPAELEDSGVYFCASSHLAGITDTQYFGPGTRLTVL.

V gene TRBV13 combines with J gene TRBJ1-1; D is uncertain. CDR1 PRHDT and CDR2 FYEKMQ come from the germline V gene (reference sequence). Trimming stripped 7 bases from V and 3 bases from J, with 9 bases between. The CDR3 is 12 amino acids. CDR3 in amino acids: CASTAWDTEAFF. CDR3 DNA sequence: TGTGCCAGCACTGCCTGGGACACTGAAGCTTTCTTT.

This chain joins TRBV28 and TRBJ2-5; possible D gene TRBD1, 6 bases. Germline V lookup: CDR1 MDHEN, CDR2 SYDVKM. The CDR3 is made up of 13 amino acids. Between the trimmed V and J ends, which lost 5 bases and 5 bases, there was a span of 12 bases. The CDR3 region is CASSGDNLETQYF. CDR3 DNA: TGTGCCAGCAGTGGGGACAATCTGGAGACCCAGTACTTC.

This clonotype was recorded a few times. The chain links TRBV29-1 to TRBJ1-2, with D possibly TRBD1 on 6 matching bases. The CDR3 spans 14 residues. Germline-derived CDR1 and CDR2 are SQVTM and ANQGSEA. The germline V and J ends were trimmed by 1 base and 7 bases, with 16 bases remaining between them. CDR3 sequence: CSVEASGEGLGYTF. CDR3 DNA sequence: TGCAGCGTTGAAGCTTCAGGGGAAGGGCTTGGCTACACCTTC.

The chain joins TRBV10-3 to TRBJ1-1; a weak D match, TRBD1 (5 bases). The V and J ends lost 3 bases and 3 bases respectively, with 11 bases between them. The CDR3 is 14 residues long. CDR1 and CDR2 (germline): ENHRY, SYGVKD. DNA for the CDR3: TGTGCCATCAGTGAAGTGGGGCCGGACACTGAAGCTTTCTTT. It codes for CAISEVGPDTEAFF.

This clonotype was seen only a few times. CDR3 sequence reads: CASSYYRAAQETQYF. The CDR3 DNA is TGTGCCAGCAGCTATTACCGGGCAGCACAAGAGACCCAGTACTTC. The genes are TRBV11-2 and TRBJ2-5; unclear D gene. Trimming cost V 4 bases and J 2 bases, with 14 bases left between them. Germline V gene lookup returns CDR1 SGHAT and CDR2 FQNNGV. The CDR3 consists of 15 residues.

Concerning this clonotype: It may be a read error: a sequence one base away is much more abundant. The chain carries TRBV7-6 and TRBJ2-3; 7 nucleotides agree with TRBD2. V was pared by 1 base and J by 0 bases, with 4 bases of the junction left unmatched. CDR1 and CDR2 from the germline V gene are SGHVS and FNYEAQ. CDR3 length: 16 amino acids. CDR3 sequence (DNA): TGTGCCAGCAGCTTAGGGTTGGGGGGGAGCACAGATACGCAGTATTTT. Protein product: CASSLGLGGSTDTQYF.

DNA of the CDR3: TGTGCCAGCAGCCAAGTCGAGGCAGGGAGGAGCGCGGGGGCCTACGAGCAGTACTTC. This sequence encodes CASSQVEAGRSAGAYEQYF. The genes are TRBV4-2 and TRBJ2-7, with 7 bases identical to TRBD2. Trimming took 1 base from V and 2 from J; bases not matched to a gene: 17. The CDR3 spans 19 residues. Germline V lookup: CDR1 LGHNA, CDR2 YNFKEQ.

This clonotype was picked up a small number of times. The chain employs TRBV12-3 or TRBV12-4 and TRBJ2-5; D uncertain. V shed 6 bases and J shed 5 bases, with 10 bases lying between them. The CDR3 is 12 amino acids. The CDR3 bases are TGTGCCAGCAGCCCTATAGTGGAGACCCAGTACTTC. This encodes CASSPIVETQYF.

The table lists this clonotype with many counts. J is TRBJ2-6 and V is TRBV9; D is possibly TRBD1 or TRBD2 (6 bases each). Trimming shortened V by 6 bases and J by 4 bases, and 17 bases separated the two germline ends. CDR3 length equals 16 residues. Germline CDR1 SGDLS, CDR2 YYNGEE. The CDR3 is CASTHPGEEGANVLTF. The CDR3 bases are TGTGCCAGCACCCACCCAGGGGAGGAGGGGGCCAACGTCCTGACTTTC.

In the case of this clonotype: An end of the junction differs from the germline gene, which may be a read error. The chain uses TRBV7-8 and TRBJ2-1, with 11 bases matching TRBD2. CDR1 is SGHVS, CDR2 FQNEAQ, per germline. CDR3 length: 15 amino acids. CDR3 sequence reads: CASSYLAGGLNGQFF. In DNA, the CDR3 is TGTGCCAGCAGCTACCTAGCGGGGGGTCTAAATGGGCAGTTCTTC.

This clonotype has more than one count but fewer than ten. V usage is TRBV7-9 and J usage is TRBJ2-7; no clear D. CDR3 size: 12 residues. Trimming shortened V by 4 bases and J by 4 bases, and 8 bases separated the two germline ends. CDR1 and CDR2 from the germline V gene are SEHNR and FQNEAQ (reference sequence). The CDR3 sequence is CASSSYHYEQYF. CDR3 nucleotide sequence: TGTGCCAGCAGCTCCTATCATTACGAGCAGTACTTC.

In the case of this clonotype: In this CDR3 the conserved last residue, phenylalanine or tryptophan, is missing, so a read error is likely. The chain has TRBV6-5 and TRBJ2-5, with 9 bases lining up with TRBD1. This CDR3 has 16 residues. Germline-derived CDR1 and CDR2 are MNHEY and SVGAGI. Trimming removed 5 bases from V and 2 bases from J; junction bases left unmatched: 9. The CDR3 region has the DNA TGTGCCAGCAGTCCAACAGGGGGCCGCATGCAAGAGACCCAGTACCTC. Amino acids: CASSPTGGRMQETQYL.

The chain recombines TRBV6-5 with TRBJ1-2; weak D call: TRBD1 (6 bases). The CDR3 covers 17 residues. With 3 bases removed from V and 4 bases from J, the gap between germline ends came to 21 bases. Germline V gene data show CDR1 as MNHEY and CDR2 as SVGAGI. In DNA form, the CDR3 reads TGTGCCAGCAGTTATCGAGGCGGCAGGGGCTTTGGCTATGGCTACACCTTC. Translation: CASSYRGGRGFGYGYTF.

This clonotype has ten or more counts. The chain uses TRBV29-1 and TRBJ2-7, with a tentative D call TRBD2 (6 bases). The CDR3 sequence is 13 residues long. Trimming cost V 6 bases and J 1 base, with 13 bases left between them. CDR1 is SQVTM and CDR2 is ANQGSEA in the germline V gene. The chain's CDR3 is CSVGSGTSYEQYF. DNA for the CDR3: TGCAGCGTCGGATCCGGGACTTCCTACGAGCAGTACTTC.

This clonotype was counted a few times. This chain joins TRBV11-2 and TRBJ1-4; D not resolved. Trimming shortened V by 5 bases and J by 7 bases, and 17 bases separated the two germline ends. The CDR3 loop spans 15 amino acids. Germline V gene sequence: CDR1 SGHAT, CDR2 FQNNGV. CDR3 DNA: TGTGCCAGCAGCCGGACGGATTGGGCGGGTGAAAAACTGTTTTTT. It specifies CASSRTDWAGEKLFF. The complete variable domain, with remaining parts taken from reference TRBV11-2 and TRBJ1-4, reads EAGVAQSPRYKIIEKRQSVAFWCNPISGHATLYWYQQILGQGPKLLIQFQNNGVVDDSQLPKDRFSAERLKGVDSTLKIQPAKLEDSAVYLCASSRTDWAGEKLFFGSGTQLSVL.

To note about this clonotype: Given the absence of the conserved phenylalanine or tryptophan at the CDR3 end, a read error is likely. The chain uses TRBV7-8 and TRBJ2-7; D may be TRBD2 (5 bases). The germline V and J ends were trimmed by 1 base and 6 bases, with 16 bases remaining between them. Germline CDR1 and CDR2: SGHVS and FQNEAQ. CDR3 size: 15 residues. This CDR3 reads CASSLGAASLREQYS. For the CDR3, the DNA is TGTGCCAGCAGCTTAGGAGCGGCGTCCCTCCGCGAGCAGTACTCC.